The T cell receptor (beta chain) under discussion was sequenced for a study of T cells in narcolepsy. Across the whole study: Donors had narcolepsy type 1 or type 2, or were healthy controls.

Study conclusions and caveats: Autoreactive HCRT-specific and TRIB2-specific clonotypes were marked in same-patient CSF-versus-blood CD4+ comparisons. Some memory CD4+ repertoires had no autoreactive clone sequences. Blood of same and different patients, but not healthy controls, reportedly held recurring autoreactive clonotypes.

V lost 1 base and J lost 4; bases outside the gene matches: 8. Per the germline V gene, CDR1 is SGHNT and CDR2 is YENEEA. CDR3 length equals 16 residues. About this clone itself: What it binds is not known.

This table comes from immunoSEQ multiplex PCR, and its TCRdb copy is limited to in-frame clones, with some not included. The sample yields about 35,000 clones, roughly 90% seen once. Sequencing was done on a sample of CD45RA- memory CD4+ T cells from PBMCs. V and J are TRBV11-3 and TRBJ2-7; 9 nucleotides match TRBD1. The origin of this receptor is a human donor with narcolepsy. As DNA, the CDR3 is TGTGCCAGCAGCTTAGGGCCGGGACAGGGATCGTACGAGCAGTACTTC. It specifies CASSLGPGQGSYEQYF.